This T cell receptor beta chain is drawn from a study of yellow fever vaccine responses in identical twins (dated by TCRdb to about 2018). Regarding the complete study: The study precisely tracked vaccine-responding T cell clones in identical twins.

The research as a whole found: According to the authors, in identical twins the way T cells responded to vaccination appeared partly convergent and partly personalized.

Library method: RT-PCR. The sequencer was an Illumina HiSeq 2500. TCRdb reprocessing: public reads trimmed at Q25 with fastp, clones called with MiXCR, in-frame beta chains kept. Each CDR3 protein appears once, grouped with its most common genes and DNA. The sample data list tens of thousands of distinct CDR3 sequences, and approximately 54% of these were observed just once. The top ten constitute around 5% of the sample. Points on this clonotype: Its antigen is still unknown. Base qualities are not provided; no much larger clone lies one nucleotide away.

The input for sequencing was T cells from blood (PBMCs), unsorted or a sorted subset (not recorded which), taken before or after yellow fever vaccination (not recorded which). The TCR was taken from a woman between 18 and 29 years old who received the yellow fever vaccine. Donor details come from another sample of the same person, matched by shared clones.

The nucleotide sequence reads TGTGCCAGCAGCCACCCAACCTCAGACAGCTTGGGGGGAAACACCATATATTTT. Translated, this is CASSHPTSDSLGGNTIYF. The chain is made from TRBV7-6 and TRBJ1-3; TRBD1 could be the D gene, as 5 bases match. A distance of 24 bases separates the germline ends of V and J, which lose 5 bases and 4 bases respectively. The CDR1 and CDR2 encoded by the germline V gene are SGHVS and FNYEAQ. The CDR3 has 18 amino acids, counting the end cysteine and phenylalanine. The read is trimmed to its CDR3 DNA, 54 bases read in frame from base 1.